This TCR beta chain was sequenced in a study of regulatory T cells in long-lasting Graves disease. This clonotype showed up just a few times. Documented time point: newly diagnosed GD, antithyroid drugs for less than 3 months. Making the TCR library involved RNA that had been extracted from PBMCs. In building TCR beta libraries, iRepertoire HTBI primers were used together with Arm-PCR of CDR3 regions. TCRdb re-called the multiplex PCR reads with MiXCR, one entry per CDR3 protein. The sample contains some 240,000 distinct CDR3 sequences, around 20% of which appear only once. The CDR3 sequence is 14 residues long. Per germline, CDR1 GTSNPN and CDR2 SVGIG (reference sequence). Trimming took 0 bases from V and 2 from J, leaving 7 bases between them. This sample was shared with a second study, whose subject was T cells in Graves' hyperthyroidism and ophthalmopathy. That work states: Over 18 months, lack of ophthalmopathy progression marked Graves' hyperthyroidism as stable. First-round RT-PCR with HTBI primers amplified the TCR CDR3 region. Within blood appeared most thyroid clonotypes that had expanded above 0.001. The model foresaw ophthalmopathy a median approximately 6.1 months prior to onset.

The rearrangement links TRBV30 to TRBJ2-2, with D unclear. The sequence was obtained from a woman in her thirties with Graves disease. The starting material was peripheral blood mononuclear cells (PBMCs), obtained at new diagnosis, from a patient treated with antithyroid drugs. The CDR3 protein is CAWSVQSNTGELFF. Here the CDR3 DNA reads TGTGCCTGGAGTGTACAGTCTAACACCGGGGAGCTGTTTTTT.